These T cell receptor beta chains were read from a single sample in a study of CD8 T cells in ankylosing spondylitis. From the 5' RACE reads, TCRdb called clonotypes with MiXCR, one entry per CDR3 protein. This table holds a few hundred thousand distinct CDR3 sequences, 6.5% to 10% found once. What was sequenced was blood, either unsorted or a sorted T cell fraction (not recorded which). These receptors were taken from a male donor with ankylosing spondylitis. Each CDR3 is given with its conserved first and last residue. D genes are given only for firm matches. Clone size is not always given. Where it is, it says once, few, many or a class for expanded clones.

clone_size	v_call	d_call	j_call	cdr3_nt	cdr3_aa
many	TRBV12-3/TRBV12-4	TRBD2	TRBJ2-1	TGTGCCAGCAGCCCCTTCTTAGGCGGGAGCCCCTACAATGAGCAGTTCTTC	CASSPFLGGSPYNEQFF
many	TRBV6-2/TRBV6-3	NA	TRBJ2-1	TGTGCCAGCAGACCAAACAGGGCTTTCAATGAGCAGTTCTTC	CASRPNRAFNEQFF
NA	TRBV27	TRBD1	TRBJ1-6	TGTGCCAGCAGTCTCCGGACAGGGGGTTTTGAATTTAATAATTCACCCCTCCACTTT	CASSLRTGGFEFNNSPLHF
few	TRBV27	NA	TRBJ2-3	TGTGCCAGCAGTCCAATGGGGGTGGAGGGAGAAACAGATACGCAGTATTTT	CASSPMGVEGETDTQYF
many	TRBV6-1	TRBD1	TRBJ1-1	TGTGCCAGCAGTGGGGGACAGCTGTGGACTGAAGCTTTCTTT	CASSGGQLWTEAFF
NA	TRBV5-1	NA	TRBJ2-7	TGCGCCAGCAGCTTGGCCGGGTCCGGCTACTACGAGCAGTACTTC	CASSLAGSGYYEQYF
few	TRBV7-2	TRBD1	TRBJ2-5	TGTGCCAGCAGCACCCGGACAGGGGGCTCGGAGACCCAGTACTTC	CASSTRTGGSETQYF
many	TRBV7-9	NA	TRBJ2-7	TGTGCCAGCAGCTTAGTTCGTCGCGGGCAGTACTTC	CASSLVRRGQYF
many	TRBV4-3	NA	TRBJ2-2	TGCGCCAGCAGCCAAGAGTCGGGGGCATCGGCCGGGGAGCTGTTTTTT	CASSQESGASAGELFF
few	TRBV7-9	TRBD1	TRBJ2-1	TGTGCCAGCAGCTTAACCGGGACAGAGGATGAGCAGTTCTTC	CASSLTGTEDEQFF
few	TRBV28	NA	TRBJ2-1	TGTGCCAGCAGTGCCCTTAGTCTGGCGACCCCCGCCGCGTACAATGAGCAGTTCTTC	CASSALSLATPAAYNEQFF
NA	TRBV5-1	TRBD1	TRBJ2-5	TGCGCCAGCAGCAGAGACAGGGGGCGGGAAGAGACCCAGTACTTC	CASSRDRGREETQYF
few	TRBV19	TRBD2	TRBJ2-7	TGTGCCAGTGCACGCGGTCGGGTAGCGGGAGCCTACGAGCAGTACTTC	CASARGRVAGAYEQYF
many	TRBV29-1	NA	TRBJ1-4	TGCAGCGTCGGACGGTCGAATGAAAAACTGTTTTTT	CSVGRSNEKLFF
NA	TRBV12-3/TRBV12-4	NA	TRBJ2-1	TGTGCCAGCAGTAGGGGCCTCGGGAGGCAGTTCTTC	CASSRGLGRQFF
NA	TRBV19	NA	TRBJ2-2	TGTGCCAGTATCGCCCCAGGGGATCCCTCGAACACCGGGGAGCTGTTTTTT	CASIAPGDPSNTGELFF
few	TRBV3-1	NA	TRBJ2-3	TGTGCCAGCAGCCAAAGGGGGTCAGATACGCAGTATTTT	CASSQRGSDTQYF
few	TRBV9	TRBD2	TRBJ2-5	TGTGCCAGCAGCCTTAGCGGGAGGGTTACAGAGACCCAGTACTTC	CASSLSGRVTETQYF
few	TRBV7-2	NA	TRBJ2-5	TGTGCCAGCAACATACGGCCCCAAGAGACCCAGTACTTC	CASNIRPQETQYF
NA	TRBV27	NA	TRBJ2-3	TGTGCCAGCAGACGGGCTAGCACAGATACGCAGTATTTT	CASRRASTDTQYF
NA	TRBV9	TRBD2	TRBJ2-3	TGTGCCAGCAGCCAATCGGGGGGGACCTCAGATACGCAGTATTTT	CASSQSGGTSDTQYF
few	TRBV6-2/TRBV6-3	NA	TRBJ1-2	TGTGCCAGCACCCAAGGGTATTCTAACTATGGCTACACCTTC	CASTQGYSNYGYTF
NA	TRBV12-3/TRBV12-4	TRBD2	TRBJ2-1	TGTGCCAGCAGTTTAAGCGGGGGCTCGGGGAATGAGCAGTTCTTC	CASSLSGGSGNEQFF
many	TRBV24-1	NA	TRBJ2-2	TGTGCCACCAGTGATGCGACGGTCGGGGAGCTGTTTTTT	CATSDATVGELFF
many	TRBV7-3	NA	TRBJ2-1	TGTGCCAGCAGCTTTAACAAGGGAAGAGACAATGAGCAGTTCTTC	CASSFNKGRDNEQFF
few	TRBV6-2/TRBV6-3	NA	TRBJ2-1	TGTGCCAGCCCCCCGGGACCCGAGTCCTACAAGAATGAGCAGTTCTTC	CASPPGPESYKNEQFF
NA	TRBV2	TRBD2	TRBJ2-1	TGTGCCAGCAGTCTACTAGCGGTCTCTTACAATGAGCAGTTCTTC	CASSLLAVSYNEQFF
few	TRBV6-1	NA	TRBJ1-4	TGTGCCAGCAGTCGCGGAGGGATGGATGAAAAACTGTTTTTT	CASSRGGMDEKLFF
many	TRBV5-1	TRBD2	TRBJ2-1	TGCGCCAGCAGCCTAGAACCGGGACTAGCGGATTACAATGAGCAGTTCTTC	CASSLEPGLADYNEQFF
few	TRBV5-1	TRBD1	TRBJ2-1	TGCGCCAGCAGCACCGCTCCGGGACAGGGGGACAATGAGCAGTTCTTC	CASSTAPGQGDNEQFF
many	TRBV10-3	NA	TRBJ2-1	TGTGCCATCCTGGACGGAGCCGCCGAGGAGCAGTTCTTC	CAILDGAAEEQFF
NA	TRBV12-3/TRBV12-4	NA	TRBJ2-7	TGTGCCAGCAGTTTGGTGGGACCGAGCTCCTACGAGCAGTACTTC	CASSLVGPSSYEQYF
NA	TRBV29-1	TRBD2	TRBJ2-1	TGCAGCGTCCGACAGCTAGCGGGAGGTTCCTACAATGAGCAGTTCTTC	CSVRQLAGGSYNEQFF
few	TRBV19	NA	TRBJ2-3	TGTGCCAGTAGTATTAGGTGGAGCGGGAGCACAGATACGCAGTATTTT	CASSIRWSGSTDTQYF
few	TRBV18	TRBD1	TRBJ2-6	TGTGCCAGCTCACTCAATCCGGGACAGGGGGCGCACGGGGCCAACGTCCTGACTTTC	CASSLNPGQGAHGANVLTF
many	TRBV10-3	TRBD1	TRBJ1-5	TGTGCCATCAGGGATGGACAGGGGCCCCAGCATTTT	CAIRDGQGPQHF
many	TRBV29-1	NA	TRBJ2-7	TGCAGCGTTGATTTAGGTGACAAACCCTACGAGCAGTACTTC	CSVDLGDKPYEQYF
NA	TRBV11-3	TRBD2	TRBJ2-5	TGTGCCAGCAGCTTCGCGGGAGGGGAGACCCAGTACTTC	CASSFAGGETQYF
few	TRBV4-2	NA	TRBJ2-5	TGTGCCAGCAGCCAAGATCTTTCTGGGTCTAGGGAGACCCAGTACTTC	CASSQDLSGSRETQYF
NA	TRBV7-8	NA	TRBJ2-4	TGTGCCAGCAGCTTAGCTGCAGGGGTTCTTAAAAACATTCAGTACTTC	CASSLAAGVLKNIQYF
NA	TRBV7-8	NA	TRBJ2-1	TGTGCCAGCAGCTTAGTAGTCCGTGAGCAGTTCTTC	CASSLVVREQFF
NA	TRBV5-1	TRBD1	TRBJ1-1	TGCGCCAGCAGCGCGGGGACAGGCCCCCAGGCGGCTGAAGCTTTCTTT	CASSAGTGPQAAEAFF
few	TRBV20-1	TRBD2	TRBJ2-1	TGCAGTGCTAGAGATCAGCGGGAGGCCTACAATGAGCAGTTCTTC	CSARDQREAYNEQFF
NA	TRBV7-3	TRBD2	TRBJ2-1	TGTGCCAGCAGCGCAGCGGGAGCTGAGCAGTTCTTC	CASSAAGAEQFF
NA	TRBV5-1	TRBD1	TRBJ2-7	TGCGCCAGCAGCTTGGGAGGGACAGGCGGCTCCTACGAGCAGTACTTC	CASSLGGTGGSYEQYF
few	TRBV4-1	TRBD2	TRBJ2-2	TGCGCCAGCAGCCGTATTAGCGGGAGTATCGGGGAGCTGTTTTTT	CASSRISGSIGELFF
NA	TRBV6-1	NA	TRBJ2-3	TGTGCCAGCACCTCCCCGGGCGCGGATACGCAGTATTTT	CASTSPGADTQYF
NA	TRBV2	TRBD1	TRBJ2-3	TGTGCCAGCACCCGACAGGGTACGGGGACAGATACGCAGTATTTT	CASTRQGTGTDTQYF
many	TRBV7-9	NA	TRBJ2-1	TGTGCCAGCAGCTTAGCTTTAATCGATGAGCAGTTCTTC	CASSLALIDEQFF
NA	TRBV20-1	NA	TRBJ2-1	TGCAGTGCTACCCCCCTCTCCGGGAGAAACAATGAGCAGTTCTTC	CSATPLSGRNNEQFF
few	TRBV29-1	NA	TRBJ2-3	TGCAGCGCACGCCTCTCACGGGGCCGCACAGATACGCAGTATTTT	CSARLSRGRTDTQYF
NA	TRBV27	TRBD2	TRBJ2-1	TGTGCCAGCAGTACCCTCCAATCGCCTCTAGCGGGCCCCAACAATGAGCAGTTCTTC	CASSTLQSPLAGPNNEQFF
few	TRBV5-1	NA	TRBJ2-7	TGCGCCAGCAGCTTGGCGCTAGGCCCACACGAGCAGTACTTC	CASSLALGPHEQYF
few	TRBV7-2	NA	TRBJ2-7	TGTGCCAGCAGACTGCCCCTGGGGGAAACGGGCGAGCAGTACTTC	CASRLPLGETGEQYF
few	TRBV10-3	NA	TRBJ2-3	TGTGCCATCAGTGAAGGGGGGATAGATACGCAGTATTTT	CAISEGGIDTQYF